Listed below are T cell receptor beta chains from one sample, sequenced in a study of technical replicates of blood from a handful of donors. Sequenced by immunoSEQ multiplex PCR; TCRdb stores in-frame clones only, minus some. Counted here are fewer than 90,000 clones, about 90% occurring once; the ten biggest clones make up under 0.55%. Sequences were obtained from T cells isolated from PBMCs. The receptors were sampled from a human donor in good health. CDR3s include the opening cysteine and the closing phenylalanine or tryptophan. D genes are given only for firm matches. Part of the rows lack a size; the others show once, few, many or a class for expanded clones.

TGCAGTGCTTCTAGCGGGAGCTCCTACAATGAGCAGTTCTTC	CSASSGSSYNEQFF	TRBJ2-1	TRBV29-1	.	TRBD2
TGTGCCAGCAGCCTGGGAGGGCGAAGGGGGTACACTGAAGCTTTCTTT	CASSLGGRRGYTEAFF	TRBJ1-1	TRBV11-2	.	.
TGCGCCAGCGTCAGCGACGGCCAAGAGACCCAGTACTTC	CASVSDGQETQYF	TRBJ2-5	TRBV10-2	.	.
TGCGCCAGCAGCCAAGAAGAGTTTCTCAATGAGCAGTTCTTC	CASSQEEFLNEQFF	TRBJ2-1	TRBV4-1	.	.
TGTGCCAGCAGTTTCGAACGAGGAGATACGCAGTATTTT	CASSFERGDTQYF	TRBJ2-3	TRBV27	.	.
TGCGCCAGCAGATTCGGGGGGACTACGGCCACAGATACGCAGTATTTT	CASRFGGTTATDTQYF	TRBJ2-3	TRBV10-2	.	TRBD2
TGTGCCAGCAGCTTGCAACAGGGGGCGCAGAGCTATGGCTACACCTTC	CASSLQQGAQSYGYTF	TRBJ1-2	TRBV5-4	once	TRBD1
TGTGCCAGCAGTAGGGACAGGAGTGTAACAGATACGCAGTATTTT	CASSRDRSVTDTQYF	TRBJ2-3	TRBV6-5	.	TRBD1
TGTGCCAGCAGTTTTCTTGCGGGGGACAATCAGCCCCAGCATTTT	CASSFLAGDNQPQHF	TRBJ1-5	TRBV28	once	.
TGTGCCAGCCTGCCACAGCAATACTATGGCTACACCTTC	CASLPQQYYGYTF	TRBJ1-2	TRBV6-1	.	.
TGTGCCAGCAGTGAACAGGCAGGGAAGAATGGCTACACCTTC	CASSEQAGKNGYTF	TRBJ1-2	TRBV6-1	.	.
TGTGCCAGCAGGTGGGGGGAGGGGAACACTGAAGCTTTCTTT	CASRWGEGNTEAFF	TRBJ1-1	TRBV6-1	.	.
TGTGCCAGCAGGCCCTCTGTGGACAGGCAGGAGACCCAGTACTTC	CASRPSVDRQETQYF	TRBJ2-5	TRBV14	.	TRBD1
TGTGCCAGCAGTCCTACAGGTTTGCTATACGAGCAGTACTTC	CASSPTGLLYEQYF	TRBJ2-7	TRBV28	.	.
TGTGCCAGCAGCCAGGGGACGGATACGCAGTATTTT	CASSQGTDTQYF	TRBJ2-3	TRBV6-5	.	.
TGTGCCAGCAGTTTAGATGGACAGGGGGGAAACACCATATATTTT	CASSLDGQGGNTIYF	TRBJ1-3	TRBV27	.	TRBD1
TGTGCCTGGAGCGCTAGCGGGATAGGATTGGTAGCCAAAAACATTCAGTACTTC	CAWSASGIGLVAKNIQYF	TRBJ2-4	TRBV30	.	TRBD2
TGTGCCAGCAGGCCGTCCGGGACTAGTAATTACGAGCAGTACTTC	CASRPSGTSNYEQYF	TRBJ2-7	TRBV28	once	TRBD2
TGTGCCAGCTCACCAACAGCCCAAGAGACCCAGTACTTC	CASSPTAQETQYF	TRBJ2-5	TRBV18	.	.
TGTGCCAGCTCAGGACCGGGGACAGGGTACGAGCAGTACTTC	CASSGPGTGYEQYF	TRBJ2-7	TRBV18	once	TRBD1
TGTGCCAGCACCCGGGGGGAGGGATTGCTATCCTACGAGCAGTACTTC	CASTRGEGLLSYEQYF	TRBJ2-7	TRBV7-9	.	TRBD2
TGTGCCAGCAGTTTAAGGGGGTTTGGGACCGGGGAGCTGTTTTTT	CASSLRGFGTGELFF	TRBJ2-2	TRBV27	.	.
TGTGCCAGTAGTCGGGGGGGGGATACGCAGTATTTT	CASSRGGDTQYF	TRBJ2-3	TRBV19	.	TRBD2
TGCGCCAGCAGCCCGGGACAGAGAAACACCATATATTTT	CASSPGQRNTIYF	TRBJ1-3	TRBV10-1	.	TRBD1
TGTGCCAGCAGCACCGACAGGCCGACCTATGGCTACACCTTC	CASSTDRPTYGYTF	TRBJ1-2	TRBV5-5	.	.
TGTGCCAGCAGCCCCCGTCTCTACGAGCAGTACTTC	CASSPRLYEQYF	TRBJ2-7	TRBV7-8	once	.
TGTGCCAGCAACGGTGCTACAGGGGGTCAGCCCCAGCATTTT	CASNGATGGQPQHF	TRBJ1-5	TRBV7-2	.	TRBD1
TGTGCCAGCAGCACAGGGCCGAGCTCAACCTACGAGCAGTACTTC	CASSTGPSSTYEQYF	TRBJ2-7	TRBV9	.	.
TGCGCCAGCAGCCAAGATCGAGGCAGAAGCCTGTTTTTT	CASSQDRGRSLFF	TRBJ1-4	TRBV4-3	.	.
TGTGCCAGCAGCGTAGCTGAGCGGGAAATCTCCTACAATGAGCAGTTCTTC	CASSVAEREISYNEQFF	TRBJ2-1	TRBV9	.	TRBD2
TGTGCCAGCACTCCGGGACAGGGAACTGGGGCCAACGTCCTGACTTTC	CASTPGQGTGANVLTF	TRBJ2-6	TRBV6-4	.	TRBD1
TGTGCCAGCAATCTAGCGGGAGGGCACGAGCAGTACTTC	CASNLAGGHEQYF	TRBJ2-7	TRBV7-9	.	TRBD2
TGTGCCAGCAGCTCCCCTTTTCGCGGGAGGGCCTGGGGTGAGCAGTTCTTC	CASSSPFRGRAWGEQFF	TRBJ2-1	TRBV5-5	.	TRBD2
TGTGCCAGCAGCGGCTCTCAGGGGGCTCCCCAAGAGACCCAGTACTTC	CASSGSQGAPQETQYF	TRBJ2-5	TRBV9	.	TRBD1
TGTGCCAGCCATGGTACAACAGGGCCGGGGACCCAGTACTTC	CASHGTTGPGTQYF	TRBJ2-5	TRBV6-5	.	.
TGTGCCAGCAGTTCACCTTCGGGACAGCACTATGGCTACACCTTC	CASSSPSGQHYGYTF	TRBJ1-2	TRBV28	once	TRBD1
TGTGCCGGGGCCGACTCTAGTTTTGAACAGTACTTC	CAGADSSFEQYF	TRBJ2-7	TRBV30	.	.
TGTGCCAGCGCTTACGATGGGACAGGCTCCTTCCAGTACTTC	CASAYDGTGSFQYF	TRBJ2-5	TRBV6-5	.	TRBD1
TGTGCCAGCAGCTTAAATGGGCCAGGGCAGACCCAGTACTTC	CASSLNGPGQTQYF	TRBJ2-5	TRBV7-3	.	.
TGTGCCAGCAGCTCCGGGACAGGACGGGCTTTCTTT	CASSSGTGRAFF	TRBJ1-1	TRBV7-9	.	TRBD1
TGTGCCATCAGCGGTGGCTCCTACGAGCAGTACTTC	CAISGGSYEQYF	TRBJ2-7	TRBV10-3	.	.
TGTGCCAGCAGCGGGCCCGGGACAAGAGCCAATGAGCAGTTCTTC	CASSGPGTRANEQFF	TRBJ2-1	TRBV9	.	.
TGTGCCAGCATCCCCGGAGGGGGGGGATTACGCGGCTCTGGGGCCAACGTCCTGACTTTC	CASIPGGGGLRGSGANVLTF	TRBJ2-6	TRBV5-5	.	.
TGTGCCAGCAGTTACTCTCAAGGGGAGGTTAACTATGGCTACACCTTC	CASSYSQGEVNYGYTF	TRBJ1-2	TRBV6-5	.	.
TGTGCCAGCAGATGGGGGGGTATTGAAGCTTTCTTT	CASRWGGIEAFF	TRBJ1-1	TRBV7-9	.	.
TGCGCCAGCAGCTCCCTAGCGGGAGAAGTGGAGACCCAGTACTTC	CASSSLAGEVETQYF	TRBJ2-5	TRBV5-1	.	TRBD2
TGTGCCAGCAGCTCTCCCGACAGACCCTACGAGCAGTACTTC	CASSSPDRPYEQYF	TRBJ2-7	TRBV7-3	once	.
TGTGCCAGCAGCTTAACAGGGGGTGGCGTGAACACTGAAGCTTTCTTT	CASSLTGGGVNTEAFF	TRBJ1-1	TRBV4-2	.	TRBD1
TGTGCCAGCAGCAAAGCGGACACCTTGAACACTGAAGCTTTCTTT	CASSKADTLNTEAFF	TRBJ1-1	TRBV21-1	.	.
TGTGCCAGCAGTTTACTTGGGAGGACGGTCACAGATACGCAGTATTTT	CASSLLGRTVTDTQYF	TRBJ2-3	TRBV28	.	.
TGTGCCAGCAAGAGACAGGGTGTATACGAGCAGTACTTC	CASKRQGVYEQYF	TRBJ2-7	TRBV6-5	.	TRBD1
TGTGCCAGTAGTAAACTAGTGGTCGGAGAGCAGTTCTTC	CASSKLVVGEQFF	TRBJ2-1	TRBV19	.	.
TGTGCCAGCAGTGGCGCTAAAGACAGATACCATCAGCCCCAGCATTTT	CASSGAKDRYHQPQHF	TRBJ1-5	TRBV6-1	.	.
TGTGCCAGCAGTTCGGACAGGGGAACCGGCACCATATATTTT	CASSSDRGTGTIYF	TRBJ1-3	TRBV6-5	.	TRBD1
TGCGCCAGCAGTCCGGACAGGGAAGTAGTTGGCTACACCTTC	CASSPDREVVGYTF	TRBJ1-2	TRBV4-3	.	TRBD1